These 32 T cell receptor beta chains came from one sample sequenced in a study of cytomegalovirus exposure and HLA in healthy donors. PCR was performed using 60 Vbeta and 13 Jbeta primers. Libraries were prepared by immunoSEQ multiplex PCR; TCRdb keeps only in-frame clonotypes and omits some of them. The profile shows about 140,000 clones, over 60% of them singletons. The specimen was PBMCs. Every receptor here comes from a woman aged 45-65 years in good health and CMV-seronegative.

The J gene is TRBJ1-6, the V gene TRBV4-1; 7 bases align to TRBD1. The J segment lost 7 bases and the V segment lost 0 bases, leaving 6 bases of the junction unmatched. The germline V gene has CDR1 MGHRA and CDR2 YSYEKL. The CDR3 has 16 residues. Written as DNA, the CDR3 is TGCGCCAGCAGCCAAGAACAGGGGATGGTCAATTCACCCCTCCACTTT. Its translation is CASSQEQGMVNSPLHF.

The chain has TRBV7-6 and TRBJ1-2, with unresolved D. This CDR3 is built from 16 residues. V lost 5 bases, J lost 9 bases, and 25 bases lay in between. Germline V gene lookup returns CDR1 SGHVS and CDR2 FNYEAQ. The CDR3 nucleotides read TGTGCCAGCAGCGACTATTTCCCCGGGTCTGCCGGGAGCTACACCTTC. Protein product: CASSDYFPGSAGSYTF.

The chain joins TRBV7-9 to TRBJ2-5; the D gene is possibly TRBD2 (6 bases). Trimming removed 4 bases at V and 5 bases at J, with 17 bases between. This CDR3 region has 15 residues. Germline-derived CDR1 and CDR2 are SEHNR and FQNEAQ (reference sequence). The CDR3 DNA follows: TGTGCCAGCAGCTCAGGGCCTTCCCGGGGGGAGACCCAGTACTTC. Protein: CASSSGPSRGETQYF.

The rearrangement links TRBV29-1 to TRBJ2-1; 9 bases map to TRBD2. The CDR3 extends over 15 amino acids. V lost 2 bases, J lost 4 bases, and 6 bases stayed unmatched. The germline gives CDR1 SQVTM, CDR2 ANQGSEA. CDR3 coding DNA: TGCAGCGTTGAAAGATCGCTAGCGGGGTACAATGAGCAGTTCTTC. Translating it yields CSVERSLAGYNEQFF.

The chain uses TRBV7-9 and TRBJ2-2; 9 bases are shared with TRBD1. The CDR3 runs 17 residues. The V gene's germline CDR1 is SEHNR and CDR2 FQNEAQ (reference sequence). The V and J ends lost 5 bases and 5 bases, in that order; junction bases with no gene match: 12. CDR3 nucleotides: TGTGCCAGCAGCACACAACTGACAGGGGGGAAGACCGGGGAGCTGTTTTTT. It specifies CASSTQLTGGKTGELFF.

This rearrangement joins TRBV15 to TRBJ2-5, with D tentatively TRBD2 (5 bases). The CDR3 is 15 amino acids. CDR1 and CDR2 (germline): LNHNV, YYDKDF (reference sequence). V was trimmed by 0 bases and J by 1 base, leaving 9 bases between them. In DNA form, the CDR3 reads TGTGCCACCAGCAGAGATCAAGGGAGCCAAGAGACCCAGTACTTC. Translating gives CATSRDQGSQETQYF.

This chain uses TRBV7-8 with TRBJ1-4; TRBD1 is a possible D gene (5 bases). CDR1 is SGHVS and CDR2 is FQNEAQ in the germline V gene. The CDR3 runs to 15 residues. Deletions cut 2 bases from V and 4 bases from J, with 11 bases between. CDR3 sequence (DNA): TGTGCCAGCAGCTTATCCGGCAGGGATAATGAAAAACTGTTTTTT. It translates to CASSLSGRDNEKLFF.

The rearrangement uses TRBV5-1 and TRBJ1-1; 9 nucleotides line up with TRBD1. Germline trimming cut 4 bases from V and 0 bases from J; bases unmatched to any gene: 1. The CDR3 runs to 14 residues. Germline V gene data show CDR1 as SGHRS and CDR2 as YFSETQ. The CDR3 nucleotides read TGCGCCAGCAGCGACAGGGGGGTGAACACTGAAGCTTTCTTT. It is translated as CASSDRGVNTEAFF.

This chain links TRBV4-3 with TRBJ1-2; 10 bases align to TRBD1. The J segment lost 5 bases and the V segment lost 0 bases, leaving 9 bases of the junction unmatched. CDR1 is LGHNA, CDR2 YSLEER, per germline. The CDR3 is 17 residues long. CDR3 in amino acids: CASSQEGVMGQGYGYTF. In DNA form, the CDR3 reads TGCGCCAGCAGCCAAGAGGGGGTAATGGGACAGGGGTATGGCTACACCTTC.

The chain uses TRBV5-6 and TRBJ2-7, with D possibly being TRBD2 (6 bases). The V end lost 2 bases, the J end lost 4 bases, and 10 bases lay between the germline ends. Germline V lookup: CDR1 SGHDT, CDR2 YYEEEE. There are 13 residues in the CDR3. CDR3 nucleotides: TGTGCCAGCAGCTTCCCGGGAGCGTACGAGCAGTACTTC. Residues: CASSFPGAYEQYF. Full variable domain (outside the CDR3, taken from reference TRBV5-6 and TRBJ2-7): DAGVTQSPTHLIKTRGQQVTLRCSPKSGHDTVSWYQQALGQGPQFIFQYYEEEERQRGNFPDRFSGHQFPNYSSELNVNALLLGDSALYLCASSFPGAYEQYFGPGTRLTVT.

The chain has TRBV2 and TRBJ2-1; 9 bases align to TRBD1. The CDR3 sequence is 14 residues long. V lost 6 bases and J lost 2; bases outside the gene matches: 2. CDR1 SNHLY and CDR2 FYNNEI come from the germline V gene. CDR3 in DNA: TGTGCCAGCAGCAGGGACAGGGCCTACAATGAGCAGTTCTTC. This translates into CASSRDRAYNEQFF.

Only one count was recorded for this clone. CDR3 bases: TGTGCCAGCAGCTGGGACAGAGCTTACACTGAAGCTTTCTTT. Protein: CASSWDRAYTEAFF. J is TRBJ1-1 and V is TRBV6-5; 7 bases are shared with TRBD1. The CDR3 is 14 residues long. J gave up 3 bases and V 6 bases, and 7 bases lay outside the gene matches. Germline CDR1 reads MNHEY; CDR2 reads SVGAGI.

The J gene is TRBJ1-2, the V gene TRBV2; D not certain. The CDR3 spans 16 residues. CDR1 is SNHLY, CDR2 FYNNEI, per germline. Trimming took 6 bases from V and 4 from J, leaving 21 bases between them. The CDR3 sequence is CASSNPRGQFGYGYTF. The CDR3 nucleotides read TGTGCCAGCAGCAACCCCCGCGGGCAGTTTGGCTATGGCTACACCTTC. Full variable domain (outside the CDR3, taken from reference TRBV2 and TRBJ1-2): EPEVTQTPSHQVTQMGQEVILRCVPISNHLYFYWYRQILGQKVEFLVSFYNNEISEKSEIFDDQFSVERPDGSNFTLKIRSTKLEDSAMYFCASSNPRGQFGYGYTFGSGTRLTVV.

CDR3 loop: CASSTGQRFMEQFF. The CDR3 bases are TGTGCCAGCAGCACGGGACAGCGGTTCATGGAGCAGTTCTTC. The rearrangement joins TRBV5-6 to TRBJ2-1, with 7 bases that match TRBD1. Germline V gene data show CDR1 as SGHDT and CDR2 as YYEEEE. Trimming cost V 4 bases and J 10 bases; bases outside gene matches: 11. The CDR3 is 14 amino acids.

The J gene is TRBJ2-7, the V gene TRBV23-1, with a weak D call TRBD1 (8 bases). TRBV23-1 is an open reading frame, and its role is uncertain. The CDR3 length is 12 residues. Trimming pared 10 bases from V and 2 bases from J, leaving 12 bases between. CDR3 nucleotide sequence: TGCGCCAACACAGGGGGGGCCTACGAGCAGTACTTC. Its protein is CANTGGAYEQYF.

V and J are TRBV11-2 and TRBJ1-1; 7 bases are a match to TRBD1. The CDR3 totals 18 residues. In germline, CDR1 is SGHAT, CDR2 FQNNGV. V lost 0 bases and J lost 5; bases outside the gene matches: 15. This chain's CDR3 is CASSLDQFRQGRGTEAFF. The CDR3 DNA reads as TGTGCCAGCAGCTTAGATCAGTTTAGACAGGGTAGGGGTACTGAAGCTTTCTTT.

The V and J genes are TRBV10-1 and TRBJ2-3, with 8 bases fitting TRBD2. This CDR3 has 21 amino acids. In germline, CDR1 is WNHNN, CDR2 SYGVQD (reference sequence). Losses at the gene ends were 4 bases for V and 0 bases for J; bases not matched to a gene: 21. The CDR3, as DNA: TGCGCCAGCAGTGTACTGGCGGGGGGAAACTTAAAGGAGATTAGCACAGATACGCAGTATTTT. This encodes CASSVLAGGNLKEISTDTQYF.

The sample holds a few counts of this clone. The chain employs TRBV19 and TRBJ1-1; TRBD1 matches at 12 bases. This CDR3 is 14 amino acids long. Trimming removed 6 bases from V and 5 bases from J; junction bases left unmatched: 4. The germline CDR1 and CDR2 sequences are LNHDA and SQIVND (reference sequence). The CDR3 DNA reads as TGTGCCAGTAGGGGGACAGGGGGCAAAACTGAAGCTTTCTTT. Translation gives CASRGTGGKTEAFF.

This chain uses TRBV29-1 with TRBJ2-7; no clear D. Between the trimmed V and J ends, which lost 1 base and 5 bases, there was a span of 9 bases. The germline V gene encodes CDR1 SQVTM and CDR2 ANQGSEA. The CDR3 covers 12 residues. CDR3 amino acids: CSVEGQNDEQYF. The CDR3 DNA is TGCAGCGTTGAAGGGCAGAATGACGAGCAGTACTTC.

This CDR3 reads CASSAGTGTNEKLFF. CDR3 in DNA: TGTGCCAGCAGCGCCGGGACAGGGACTAATGAAAAACTGTTTTTT. The J gene is TRBJ1-4, the V gene TRBV5-8; 9 bases agree with TRBD1. This CDR3 has 15 residues. The V gene's germline CDR1 is SGHTS and CDR2 YDEGEE. V lost 4 bases to trimming and J lost 2 bases; unmatched junction nucleotides: 3. Based on the CDR3 plus reference TRBV5-8 and TRBJ1-4, the full variable domain is EAGVTQSPTHLIKTRGQQATLRCSPISGHTSVYWYQQALGLGLQFLLWYDEGEERNRGNFPPRFSGRQFPNYSSELNVNALELEDSALYLCASSAGTGTNEKLFFGSGTQLSVL.

This clone was recorded only once. This chain joins TRBV6-6 and TRBJ2-3; 9 nucleotides line up with TRBD2. The junction had 3 bases not matched to a gene; V was cut back by 5 bases and J by 3 bases. CDR1 is MNHNY, CDR2 SVGAGI, per germline (reference sequence). This CDR3 has 14 amino acids. The CDR3 nucleotides are TGTGCCAGCAGTCCGGGACTAGCTACAGATACGCAGTATTTT. Its protein is CASSPGLATDTQYF.

This chain links TRBV20-1 with TRBJ2-7; D is ambiguous. This CDR3 has 11 amino acids. CDR1 is DFQATT and CDR2 is SNEGSKA in the germline V gene (reference sequence). V dropped 0 bases and J dropped 3 bases, with 3 bases sitting between them. In nucleotides, the CDR3 is TGCAGTGCTAGAGACTTCTACGAGCAGTACTTC. Residues: CSARDFYEQYF.

This clone was found a few times. The rearrangement links TRBV19 to TRBJ1-1, with no clear D. Germline CDR1 LNHDA, CDR2 SQIVND (reference sequence). The V end lost 10 bases, the J end lost 1 base, and 7 bases lay between the germline ends. The CDR3 runs 11 residues. The CDR3 DNA reads TGTGCCACCAAGCAGAACACTGAAGCTTTCTTT. The encoded protein is CATKQNTEAFF.

This clone was recorded a few times. This chain connects TRBV4-3 to TRBJ2-3; 7 bases align to TRBD1. The V gene's germline CDR1 is LGHNA and CDR2 YSLEER. This CDR3 spans 16 amino acids. V shed 0 bases and J 4 bases; nucleotides not matched to a gene: 7. The CDR3 loop is CASSQDLARGSDTQYF. The CDR3 region has the DNA TGCGCCAGCAGCCAAGACCTGGCCAGGGGGTCAGATACGCAGTATTTT.

CDR3 amino acids: CASSLSGDGNTIYF. For the CDR3, the DNA is TGTGCCAGCAGTTTGTCCGGGGATGGAAACACCATATATTTT. The chain recombines TRBV27 with TRBJ1-3; D gene ambiguous. The CDR3 has 14 amino acids. V was cut by 3 bases and J by 3 bases, with 9 bases left in between. The germline V gene has CDR1 MNHEY and CDR2 SMNVEV (reference sequence).

This clone has just one count. The V gene is TRBV19, the J gene TRBJ2-1; 9 nucleotides agree with TRBD2. The CDR3 is 15 residues long. Germline loops: CDR1 LNHDA, CDR2 SQIVND (reference sequence). V lost 6 bases and J lost 3; bases outside the gene matches: 6. DNA for the CDR3: TGTGCCAGTAGCGATTGGCGGGGGGGCTACAATGAGCAGTTCTTC. Amino acids: CASSDWRGGYNEQFF.

The chain links TRBV5-1 to TRBJ1-5; 10 nucleotides align to TRBD1. CDR3 length: 15 residues. Germline V gene sequence: CDR1 SGHRS, CDR2 YFSETQ. J gave up 3 bases and V 4 bases, and 4 bases lay outside the gene matches. Written as DNA, the CDR3 is TGCGCCAGCAGCCCAGGGACAGGGGCCAATCAGCCCCAGCATTTT. This sequence encodes CASSPGTGANQPQHF. The variable domain in full, completed from reference TRBV5-1 and TRBJ1-5, reads KAGVTQTPRYLIKTRGQQVTLSCSPISGHRSVSWYQQTPGQGLQFLFEYFSETQRNKGNFPGRFSGRQFSNSRSEMNVSTLELGDSALYLCASSPGTGANQPQHFGDGTRLSIL.

This clone was detected once. The chain employs TRBV7-8 and TRBJ1-5; no clear D gene. Trimming removed 4 bases at V and 0 bases at J, with 13 bases between. CDR1 is SGHVS, CDR2 FQNEAQ, per germline. The length of the CDR3 is 16 residues. Written as DNA, the CDR3 is TGTGCCAGCAGCTCCCTAGCGGGGTCTAGCAATCAGCCCCAGCATTTT. Residues: CASSSLAGSSNQPQHF. Full variable domain (outside the CDR3, taken from reference TRBV7-8 and TRBJ1-5): GAGVSQSPRYKVAKRGQDVALRCDPISGHVSLFWYQQALGQGPEFLTYFQNEAQLDKSGLPSDRFFAERPEGSVSTLKIQRTQQEDSAVYLCASSSLAGSSNQPQHFGDGTRLSIL.

A few counts support this clone. The chain links TRBV28 to TRBJ1-2, with 7 bases that match TRBD1. V lost 11 bases to trimming and J lost 8 bases; unmatched junction nucleotides: 11. The CDR3 has 12 amino acids. Germline V gives CDR1 MDHEN, CDR2 SYDVKM. The DNA for the CDR3 is TGTGCCGCAGGGACGACAGGGATAGGCTACACCTTC. It codes for CAAGTTGIGYTF.

This clone was detected a few times. The V gene is TRBV7-9, the J gene TRBJ1-1; D is unresolved. CDR1 and CDR2 from the germline V gene are SEHNR and FQNEAQ (reference sequence). V shed 5 bases and J shed 1 base, with 8 bases lying between them. The CDR3 sequence is 13 residues long. The CDR3 region is CASSQTGNTEAFF. DNA for the CDR3: TGTGCCAGCAGCCAGACGGGGAACACTGAAGCTTTCTTT.

This clone was detected once. The chain is built from TRBV18 and TRBJ1-4; 12 bases align to TRBD1. The J segment lost 10 bases and the V segment lost 5 bases, leaving 5 bases of the junction unmatched. The CDR3 loop spans 14 amino acids. Germline values: CDR1 KGHSH, CDR2 LQKENI. DNA of the CDR3: TGTGCCAGCTCAGCGGGACAGGGGGCAGGAAAACTGTTTTTT. The encoded protein is CASSAGQGAGKLFF.

The rearrangement joins TRBV19 to TRBJ2-2, with D unclear. Trimming removed 1 base at V and 0 bases at J, with 6 bases between. The CDR3 is 15 residues long. In germline, CDR1 is LNHDA, CDR2 SQIVND (reference sequence). The CDR3 sequence: CASSIAPANTGELFF. The CDR3 DNA reads as TGTGCCAGTAGTATAGCCCCCGCGAACACCGGGGAGCTGTTTTTT.